This T cell receptor beta chain emerged from a study of blood T cell repertoires in COVID-19 (dated by TCRdb to 2018 to 2020). Describing the broader study: Collaborator samples came from the United States, Italy and Spain and covered acute and convalescent phases of COVID-19. The prospective study material was composed of cDNA or gDNA derived from T cells, B-cell-depleted T cells, or PBMCs. The dataset comprised deeply sampled blood TCRbeta repertoires from subjects exposed to, actively infected with, or recovered from COVID-19. A freely available public database, intended as a resource for researchers studying the immune response to SARS-CoV-2, is where the repertoires were released. The samples were drawn from two sources: the first 160 participants of the ongoing ImmuneRACE study, and over 1,000 subjects contributed by 6 global collaborators. A de-identified subject ID, COVID-19 status, age in years and sex were almost always included in the sample metadata. Where available, HLA class I and class II types were taken from metadata supplied by the sample provider and were not determined by assay-based typing. The research as a whole found: How much clinical and demographic metadata was included differed by source and by participant, and the metadata was provided uncurated.

In the prospective study, participants were roughly 18 to 89 years old, resided in about two dozen geographic areas of the United States, and were enrolled through a virtual design. In the prospective study, participants were assigned to cohorts based on the clinical history participants reported in a screening survey and a study questionnaire. In the prospective study, whole blood, serum and a nasopharyngeal or oropharyngeal swab were collected from each participant by mobile phlebotomists. Additional blood draws and questionnaires over an approximately two-month period could optionally be provided by prospective study participants. Before DNA extraction, prospective study blood samples were shipped either frozen or at room temperature. Of note for this clone: Its cognate antigen has yet to be identified. No base-level quality is on record; no much larger clone is a single base apart.

TCRbeta CDR3 regions were amplified from genomic DNA using the immunoSEQ Assay, a bias-controlled multiplex PCR. On the study's bioinformatics: The number of nucleated cells in each sample was estimated from the amplification of reference gene primers within the assay. To quantify the absolute abundance of each unique TCRbeta CDR3 rearrangement, sequence reads were collapsed and filtered. Productive Simpson clonality was computed per sample as the square root of Simpson's diversity index over productive rearrangements. TCRdb mirrors the immuneACCESS table, restricted to in-frame sequences. Some clones are absent from its copies; in checked studies, under half trace to an unresolved V gene, and the reason for the others is unknown. For V, J and clone size, that table is used; D and trimming come from the DNA. The sample table records approximately 390,000 clones; 88% of these occur just once. Jointly, the top ten make up around 1.9% of the sample.

The CDR3 goes from the cysteine to the phenylalanine over 13 residues. This entry keeps only the CDR3 DNA: 39 bases, framed from base 1. The junction shows trimming of 6 bases on V and 2 bases on J, and the gene matches do not reach 3 bases of it. The sequenced material came from PBMCs or T cells enriched from blood (not recorded which). The TCR was taken from a woman between 40 and 55 years old with acute COVID-19. The chain is encoded by TRBV12-3 or TRBV12-4 joined to TRBJ2-5; TRBD1 agrees with 7 junctional bases. The bases are TGTGCCAGCAGCGGACAGGAGCAAGAGACCCAGTACTTC. Its translation reads: CASSGQEQETQYF.